Described below is a single TCR beta chain sequence and its context. Its antigen is unidentified. Using immunoSEQ multiplex PCR, the repertoire was profiled, and TCRdb retains in-frame clones only, with some absent. The sample contains roughly 250,000 clones, 93% of which appear only once. The entry originates in a study of T cell responses to AZD1222 COVID-19 vaccine. Study results and limitations: When two AZD1222 doses had been given, Spike-specific TCR breadth and depth rose. Seropositive at baseline were only a handful of AZD1222 recipients.

This clonotype originated in an adult in good health. The starting material was peripheral blood, obtained on day 0 of AZD1222 vaccination.

This CDR3 is CASSLDFGRGETQYF. The CDR3 region has the DNA TGTGCCAGCAGCTTAGATTTCGGCAGGGGAGAGACCCAGTACTTC. The V gene is TRBV11-2, the J gene TRBJ2-5; a possible D gene is TRBD1 (6 bases). V was cut by 0 bases and J by 4 bases, with 12 bases left in between. This CDR3 contains 15 residues. Germline assignment: CDR1 SGHAT and CDR2 FQNNGV.